This entry lists 3 T cell receptor beta chains sequenced from one sample in a study of cytomegalovirus exposure and HLA in healthy donors (dated by TCRdb to about 2017). Receptor amplification or capture employed the immunoSEQ multiplex PCR assay. For the multiplex PCR, a mixture combining 60 forward primers for TCR Vbeta segments and 13 reverse primers for TCR Jbeta segments was used. In TCRdb, the immuneACCESS table is reduced to in-frame sequences with V and J assigned. These tables do not hold every clone; where another copy was compared, an unresolved V gene accounts for under half, and the others remain unexplained. The sample table gives approximately 210,000 clones. The top ten constitute approximately 0.98% of the sample. Sequencing was done on a sample of PBMCs. These receptor sequences come from a woman aged 25 to 39 in good health and CMV-seropositive.

This chain joins TRBV28 and TRBJ1-1, with D possibly matching TRBD1 (6 bases). Germline V lookup: CDR1 MDHEN, CDR2 SYDVKM. This CDR3 has 15 residues. V was trimmed by 3 bases and J by 6 bases, leaving 17 bases between them. DNA for the CDR3: TGTGCCAGCAGTTTTAACAGGGACGGTTACCCTGAAGCTTTCTTT. Amino acids: CASSFNRDGYPEAFF.

This chain links TRBV6-5 with TRBJ1-1, with D uncertain. CDR3 length: 15 residues. Germline values: CDR1 MNHEY, CDR2 SVGAGI. V was clipped by 2 bases and J by 0 bases, with 10 bases between them. CDR3 sequence: CASSYQTAVNTEAFF. The CDR3 DNA follows: TGTGCCAGCAGTTACCAGACTGCCGTGAACACTGAAGCTTTCTTT.

The chain links TRBV9 to TRBJ2-3; D is uncertain. Germline assignment: CDR1 SGDLS and CDR2 YYNGEE. This CDR3 has 11 residues. V gave up 3 bases and J gave up 4 bases, with 3 bases separating them. In nucleotides, the CDR3 is TGTGCCAGCAGCGCTTCAGATACGCAGTATTTT. The encoded protein is CASSASDTQYF.